A selection of T cell receptor beta chains follows, all from one sample in a study of blood T cell repertoires in COVID-19. Clones were sequenced by immunoSEQ multiplex PCR, and TCRdb holds only the in-frame ones, with some missing. The data contain approximately 390,000 clones, approximately 87% of them seen just once; the ten biggest clones take up 10%. Sequencing was performed on PBMCs or T cells enriched from blood (not recorded which). Receptors originate from a woman aged 45 to 65 who had recovered from COVID-19. The CDR3 runs from the conserved cysteine through the conserved F or W.

v_call	j_call	cdr3_aa
TRBV7-9	TRBJ1-2	CASSSQPGQGGYGYTF
TRBV18	TRBJ1-2	CASLLDGNNYGYTF
TRBV12-3/TRBV12-4	TRBJ2-1	CASSPFSDEQFF
TRBV11-2	TRBJ1-4	CASRNSFIEKLFF
TRBV5-1	TRBJ2-1	CASSLRLAGTVSSYNEQFF
TRBV3-1/TRBV3-2	TRBJ1-5	CASSPSGVSNQPQHF
TRBV4-1	TRBJ2-5	CASSVVAGGLVETQYF
TRBV7-9	TRBJ1-1	CASSLVGYPFAGRNTEAFF
TRBV18	TRBJ1-5	CASSPDGQGAHQPQHF
TRBV7-9	TRBJ2-7	CASSLTTGHYEQYF
TRBV7-6	TRBJ1-4	CASSPSGTGGEKLFF
TRBV13	TRBJ2-7	CASSPRRWGASYEQYF
TRBV15	TRBJ2-5	CATSRDRLAGPQETQYF
TRBV18	TRBJ1-2	CASSPPGTGSNYGYTF
TRBV6-2/TRBV6-3	TRBJ1-4	CASSYANTGLFF
TRBV27	TRBJ1-2	CASSLWGQGKGYYGYTF
TRBV7-9	TRBJ1-4	CASSPGTYPTNEKLFF
TRBV27	TRBJ2-1	CASSSSGGGFNNEQFF
TRBV7-2	TRBJ1-2	CASSLERYYGYTF
TRBV29-1	TRBJ1-1	CSGGQGGTEAFF
TRBV30	TRBJ1-5	CAWSNRDNQPQHF
TRBV18	TRBJ1-2	CASSPSQGDITF
TRBV5-1	TRBJ1-2	CASSRSGTKSDYTF
TRBV19	TRBJ2-6	CASKGQGAFGANVLTF
TRBV28	TRBJ1-5	CASSLTGKNQPQHF
TRBV3-1/TRBV3-2	TRBJ1-1	CASSPSGGRGTEAFF
TRBV2	TRBJ2-5	CASSIRTGLQETQYF
TRBV19	TRBJ2-5	CASSIGQGAWETQYF
TRBV19	TRBJ1-1	CASSILALTGPSEAFF
TRBV3-1/TRBV3-2	TRBJ1-1	CASSQSLAGFGTEAFF
TRBV28	TRBJ1-3	CASSWSHGISGNTIYF
TRBV11-2	TRBJ2-3	CASTRGDTQYF